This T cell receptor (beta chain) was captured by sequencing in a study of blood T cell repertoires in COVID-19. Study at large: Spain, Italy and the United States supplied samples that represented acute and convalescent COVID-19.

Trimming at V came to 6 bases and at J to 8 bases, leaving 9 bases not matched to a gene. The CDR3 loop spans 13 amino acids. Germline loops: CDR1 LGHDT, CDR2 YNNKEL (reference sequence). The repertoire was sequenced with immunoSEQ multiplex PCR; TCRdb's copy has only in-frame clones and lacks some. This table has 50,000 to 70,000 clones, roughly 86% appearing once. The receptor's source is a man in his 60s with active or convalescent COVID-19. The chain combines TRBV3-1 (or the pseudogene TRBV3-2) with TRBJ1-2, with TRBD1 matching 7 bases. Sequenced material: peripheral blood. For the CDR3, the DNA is TGTGCCAGCAGACAGGGACAGAGTGGAGGCTACACCTTC. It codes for CASRQGQSGGYTF.